These 20 T cell receptor beta chains were sequenced from one sample in a study of cytomegalovirus exposure and HLA in healthy donors. Primers for the PCR totalled 60 Vbeta and 13 Jbeta. Produced via immunoSEQ multiplex PCR; TCRdb's table is partial and in-frame only. The sample shows around 170,000 clones, over 70% of them seen only once. The material sequenced was PBMCs. Every receptor here comes from a middle-aged man in good health and CMV-seronegative.

This rearrangement joins TRBV11-3 to TRBJ2-2; 8 bases align to TRBD1. This CDR3 is 15 amino acids long. CDR1 is SGHNT and CDR2 is YENEEA in the germline V gene. The trim removed 4 bases at V and 4 bases at J, leaving 5 bases unmatched. CDR3 protein: CASSSSTGGTGELFF. DNA for the CDR3: TGTGCCAGCAGCTCTTCTACAGGGGGCACCGGGGAGCTGTTTTTT. The full variable domain, with the rest looked up from reference TRBV11-3 and TRBJ2-2, is EAGVVQSPRYKIIEKKQPVAFWCNPISGHNTLYWYLQNLGQGPELLIRYENEEAVDDSQLPKDRFSAERLKGVDSTLKIQPAELGDSAVYLCASSSSTGGTGELFFGEGSRLTVL.

The chain combines TRBV7-2 with TRBJ1-6; 8 nucleotides align to TRBD1. The trim removed 4 bases at V and 11 bases at J, leaving 7 bases unmatched. Germline V lookup: CDR1 SGHTA, CDR2 FQGNSA. This CDR3 is built from 14 residues. The CDR3 nucleotides are TGTGCCAGCAGCTCAGGGGGCGCACAGACACCCCTCCACTTT. Its translation is CASSSGGAQTPLHF. Drawing the rest from reference TRBV7-2 and TRBJ1-6, the complete variable domain is GAGVSQSPSNKVTEKGKDVELRCDPISGHTALYWYRQSLGQGLEFLIYFQGNSAPDKSGLPSDRFSAERTGGSVSTLTIQRTQQEDSAVYLCASSSGGAQTPLHFGNGTRLTVT.

This clone was detected once. This chain links TRBV19 with TRBJ2-7; TRBD1 is a possible D gene (6 bases). The CDR3 contains 11 residues. The ends were cut back, 9 bases at V and 1 base at J, with 7 bases in the middle. CDR1 is LNHDA and CDR2 is SQIVND in the germline V gene (reference sequence). The CDR3 DNA reads TGTGCCAGCAGGGGTTCCTACGAGCAGTACTTC. The encoded protein is CASRGSYEQYF.

CDR3 sequence (DNA): TGTGCCATCAGTGAGTCGAGTCAGGGGGCATTAGAGCAGTACTTC. The encoded protein is CAISESSQGALEQYF. The chain links TRBV10-3 to TRBJ2-7, with 8 bases matching TRBD1. The V and J ends lost 0 bases and 7 bases, in that order; junction bases with no gene match: 8. CDR1 is ENHRY, CDR2 SYGVKD, per germline. The CDR3 covers 15 residues.

Here the CDR3 DNA reads TGTGCCAGCAGCACCGACGGAGCTAGCACAGATACGCAGTATTTT. This encodes CASSTDGASTDTQYF. This chain uses TRBV9 with TRBJ2-3; D is unclear. The CDR3 is 15 amino acids. Germline assignment: CDR1 SGDLS and CDR2 YYNGEE. Trimming cost V 4 bases and J 0 bases, with 12 bases left between them.

This chain uses TRBV11-3 with TRBJ2-1; 10 bases line up with TRBD2. The CDR3 has 15 amino acids. The V gene's germline CDR1 is SGHNT and CDR2 YENEEA. After removal of 5 bases from V and 4 bases from J, the junction contained 5 bases not matched to a gene. This CDR3 is CASSRIAGGYNEQFF. Written as DNA, the CDR3 is TGTGCCAGCAGCCGTATAGCGGGGGGATACAATGAGCAGTTCTTC. The whole variable domain, filled in from reference TRBV11-3 and TRBJ2-1, reads EAGVVQSPRYKIIEKKQPVAFWCNPISGHNTLYWYLQNLGQGPELLIRYENEEAVDDSQLPKDRFSAERLKGVDSTLKIQPAELGDSAVYLCASSRIAGGYNEQFFGPGTRLTVL.

The CDR3 region is CASSNLIHNEQFF. CDR3 nucleotides: TGTGCCAGTAGTAATCTTATCCACAATGAGCAGTTCTTC. The chain has TRBV19 and TRBJ2-1; D is undetermined. This CDR3 contains 13 residues. V was trimmed by 4 bases and J by 5 bases, leaving 9 bases between them. The germline gives CDR1 LNHDA, CDR2 SQIVND (reference sequence).

The genes are TRBV7-9 and TRBJ1-3; no reliable D call. The CDR3 has 16 amino acids. Germline-derived CDR1 and CDR2 are SEHNR and FQNEAQ (reference sequence). Trimming stripped 5 bases from V and 2 bases from J, with 16 bases between. In DNA, the CDR3 is TGTGCCAGCAGCCCATATGACAAAATGGCTGGAAACACCATATATTTT. This gives the protein CASSPYDKMAGNTIYF. Filled out from reference TRBV7-9 and TRBJ1-3, the complete variable domain reads DTGVSQNPRHKITKRGQNVTFRCDPISEHNRLYWYRQTLGQGPEFLTYFQNEAQLEKSRLLSDRFSAERPKGSFSTLEIQRTEQGDSAMYLCASSPYDKMAGNTIYFGEGSWLTVV.

This chain connects TRBV18 to TRBJ1-1, with 8 bases identical to TRBD1. V lost 4 bases, J lost 1 base, and 11 bases stayed unmatched. Germline V gene lookup returns CDR1 KGHSH and CDR2 LQKENI. There are 17 residues in the CDR3. DNA of the CDR3: TGTGCCAGCTCACTAAACCCAACTGGGACAGGGAACACTGAAGCTTTCTTT. Amino acid sequence: CASSLNPTGTGNTEAFF.

The gene calls are TRBV7-2 and TRBJ2-2; D may be TRBD2 (7 bases). Germline CDR1 is SGHTA and CDR2 is FQGNSA. Trimming pared 2 bases from V and 3 bases from J, leaving 10 bases between. CDR3 length: 15 amino acids. The CDR3 DNA is TGTGCCAGCAGCTTAAGGGGGGGCGACACCGGGGAGCTGTTTTTT. This translates into CASSLRGGDTGELFF.

This clone was seen once. This chain uses TRBV7-8 with TRBJ2-7; 7 positions agree with TRBD1. With 5 bases clipped from V and 3 bases from J, the junction kept 4 bases outside the gene matches. The CDR3 contains 13 residues. In germline, CDR1 is SGHVS, CDR2 FQNEAQ. The CDR3 nucleotides are TGTGCCAGCAGCGTCGGGACAGACTACGAGCAGTACTTC. Its translation: CASSVGTDYEQYF.

This chain connects TRBV7-2 to TRBJ2-5; TRBD1 agrees at 8 bases. The closer fit of TRBJ2-7 to the DNA end suggests the J call may be wrong. This CDR3 region has 15 residues. Germline values: CDR1 SGHTA, CDR2 FQGNSA. The CDR3 is CASSTSGTGLAEQYF. CDR3 bases: TGTGCCAGCAGCACATCCGGGACAGGTCTAGCCGAGCAGTACTTC.

Remarks on this clone: A junction end diverges from the germline sequence, so it may reflect a read error. This chain uses TRBV7-9 with TRBJ2-5, with D maybe TRBD2 (6 bases). Germline lookup yields CDR1 SEHNR and CDR2 FQNEAQ (reference sequence). The CDR3 has 15 residues. The DNA for the CDR3 is TGTTCCAGCAGCTTAGCGTCAGGGAGGCAAGAGACCCAGTACTTC. This translates into CSSSLASGRQETQYF.

On this clone: A read error may produce the germline difference seen at one junction end. The V and J genes are TRBV19 and TRBJ1-1, with D perhaps TRBD1 (6 bases). Germline V gives CDR1 LNHDA, CDR2 SQIVND (reference sequence). This CDR3 has 15 amino acids. In DNA form, the CDR3 reads TGTGCCAGTAGTCTAGAAACAGGGCAGGGGACTGAAGCTTTCTTT. Translating gives CASSLETGQGTEAFF.

This rearrangement joins TRBV4-1 to TRBJ2-7; D may be TRBD1 (5 bases). The V end lost 5 bases, the J end lost 2 bases, and 13 bases lay between the germline ends. CDR1 and CDR2 from the germline V gene are MGHRA and YSYEKL. This CDR3 is 14 amino acids long. In nucleotides, the CDR3 is TGCGCCAGCAGCTCCTCTACAGGTGCCTACGAGCAGTACTTC. Protein product: CASSSSTGAYEQYF.

The chain couples TRBV4-2 to TRBJ2-2; 11 bases match TRBD2. The germline V gene encodes CDR1 LGHNA and CDR2 YNFKEQ. V trimming: 0 bases; J trimming: 4 bases; junction bases outside the gene matches: 1. The CDR3 is 16 amino acids. The chain's CDR3 is CASSQDGTSGTGELFF. CDR3 in DNA: TGTGCCAGCAGCCAAGATGGGACTAGCGGCACCGGGGAGCTGTTTTTT.

The chain recombines TRBV4-2 with TRBJ1-2; possible D gene TRBD1, 5 bases. Between the trimmed V and J ends, which lost 1 base and 3 bases, there was a span of 12 bases. Per the germline V gene, CDR1 is LGHNA and CDR2 is YNFKEQ. There are 15 residues in the CDR3. CDR3 amino acids: CASSQGEGYDYGYTF. In DNA, the CDR3 is TGTGCCAGCAGCCAAGGGGAGGGGTACGACTATGGCTACACCTTC.

Regarding this clone: At the DNA level, this CDR3 is encoded by other sequences in the same sample as well. The CDR3 region is CASSQSIQTRGYTF. The DNA of the CDR3 is TGCGCCAGCAGCCAATCTATTCAGACTCGGGGCTACACCTTC. The J gene is TRBJ1-2, the V gene TRBV4-1, with D hard to call. The CDR3 contains 14 residues. V was cut by 2 bases and J by 8 bases, with 15 bases left in between. The V gene's germline CDR1 is MGHRA and CDR2 YSYEKL.

Only one count was recorded for this clone. V and J are TRBV27 and TRBJ2-5; D gene uncertain. This CDR3 spans 13 amino acids. Germline V gene data show CDR1 as MNHEY and CDR2 as SMNVEV (reference sequence). The V end lost 2 bases, the J end lost 1 base, and 5 bases lay between the germline ends. CDR3 loop: CASSLGAQETQYF. The CDR3 coding sequence is TGTGCCAGCAGTTTAGGAGCCCAAGAGACCCAGTACTTC.

The chain has TRBV4-3 and TRBJ2-5; 9 bases align to TRBD1. Unmatched junction bases numbered 5, after V lost 2 bases and J lost 4 bases. Germline loops: CDR1 LGHNA, CDR2 YSLEER. The length of the CDR3 is 15 residues. CDR3: CASSQSWTGVETQYF. CDR3 DNA: TGCGCCAGCAGCCAATCGTGGACAGGGGTAGAGACCCAGTACTTC.